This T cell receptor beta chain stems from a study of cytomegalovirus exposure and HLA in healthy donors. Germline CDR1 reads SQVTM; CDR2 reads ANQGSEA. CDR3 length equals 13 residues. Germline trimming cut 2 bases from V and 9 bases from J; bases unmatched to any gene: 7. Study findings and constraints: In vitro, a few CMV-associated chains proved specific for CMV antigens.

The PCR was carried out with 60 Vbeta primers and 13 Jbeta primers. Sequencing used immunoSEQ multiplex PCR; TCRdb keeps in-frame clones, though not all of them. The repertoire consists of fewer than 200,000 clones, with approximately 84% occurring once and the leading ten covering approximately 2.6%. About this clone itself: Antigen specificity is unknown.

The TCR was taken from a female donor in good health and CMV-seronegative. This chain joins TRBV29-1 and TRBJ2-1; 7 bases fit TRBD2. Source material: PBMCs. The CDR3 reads CSVEIGTMVEQFF. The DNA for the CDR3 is TGCAGCGTTGAAATAGGGACTATGGTTGAGCAGTTCTTC.